This TCR beta chain was retrieved from a study of glioma-infiltrating T cells after dendritic cell vaccination. On the study more broadly: The vaccine used monocyte-derived dendritic cells pulsed overnight with autologous tumor lysate.

Time point denoted: after dendritic cell vaccination, including at tumor progression/relapse. The data were produced by immunoSEQ multiplex PCR, yet TCRdb's version contains in-frame clones alone and is incomplete. The sample has 91,000 or so clones, roughly 80% seen once. CDR3 length equals 16 residues. The junction had 8 bases not matched to a gene; V was cut back by 0 bases and J by 7 bases. Germline-derived CDR1 and CDR2 are SGHDN and FVKESK. The source is a human donor with glioblastoma. V is TRBV14 and J is TRBJ2-2; 7 bases are shared with TRBD2. Source: blood, taken after dendritic cell vaccination. CDR3: CASSQEQGRANGELFF. CDR3 DNA sequence: TGTGCCAGCAGCCAAGAGCAAGGGAGGGCAAACGGGGAGCTGTTTTTT.